This entry describes one T cell receptor beta chain. Its antigen is currently unknown. This sample was taken from a study of identifying expanded T cells in peripheral blood. Study conclusions and caveats: Roughly 2-week clone count variance significantly increased as total template count grew.

Measured with immunoSEQ multiplex PCR; TCRdb has only the in-frame clones, and not every one. Among about 54,000 clones, approximately 89% were seen once, and the ten largest hold about 3.8%. Germline V lookup: CDR1 SGHDT, CDR2 YYEEEE. V shed 9 bases and J shed 4 bases, with 19 bases lying between them. This CDR3 has 14 residues. The V gene is TRBV5-6, the J gene TRBJ1-2; perhaps TRBD1 as D (5 bases). Sequenced sample: blood. The sequence derives from a person between 18 and 69 years old in good health. The chain's CDR3 is CATHLGPVGYGYTF. CDR3 DNA: TGTGCCACCCACTTGGGACCGGTGGGCTATGGCTACACCTTC.